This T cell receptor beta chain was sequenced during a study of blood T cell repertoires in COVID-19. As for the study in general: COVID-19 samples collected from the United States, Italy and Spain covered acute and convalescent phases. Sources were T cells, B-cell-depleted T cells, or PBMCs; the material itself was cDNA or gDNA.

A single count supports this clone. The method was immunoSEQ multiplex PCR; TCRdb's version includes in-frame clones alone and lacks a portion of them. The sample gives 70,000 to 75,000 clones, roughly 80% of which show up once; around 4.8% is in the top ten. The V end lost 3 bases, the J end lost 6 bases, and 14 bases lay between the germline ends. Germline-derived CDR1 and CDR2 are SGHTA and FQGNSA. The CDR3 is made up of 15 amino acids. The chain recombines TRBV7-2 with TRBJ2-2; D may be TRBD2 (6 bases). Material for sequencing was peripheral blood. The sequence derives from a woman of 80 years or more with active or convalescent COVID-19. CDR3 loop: CASSFGAGNAGELFF. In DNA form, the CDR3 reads TGTGCCAGCAGCTTCGGGGCGGGAAATGCCGGGGAGCTGTTTTTT.